The rows below give T cell receptor beta chains drawn from one sample of a study of CD8 T cells in Susac syndrome. TCRdb analysed the immunoSEQ multiplex PCR reads with MiXCR anew, one entry per CDR3 protein. The sample contains roughly 300,000 distinct CDR3 sequences, about 85% of which appear only once. The sample was CD8+ T cells from PBMCs. The receptors stem from a human donor with multiple sclerosis. CDR3s include the opening cysteine and the closing phenylalanine or tryptophan. The D gene is left open where the match is weak. The size entry is marked missing in some rows and otherwise reads once, few, many or a size class.

v_call,clone_size,d_call,j_call,cdr3_aa,cdr3_nt
TRBV7-8,few,-,TRBJ2-3,CASRPITDTQYF,TGTGCCAGCCGCCCTATCACCGATACGCAGTATTTT
TRBV27,once,-,TRBJ2-3,CASSFAGWDTQYF,TGTGCCAGCAGTTTTGCGGGGTGGGATACGCAGTATTTT
TRBV11-1,-,-,TRBJ1-1,CASSLERNEAFF,TGTGCCAGCAGCTTAGAAAGAAATGAAGCTTTCTTT
TRBV9,-,-,TRBJ1-2,CASSVDGRVPYTF,TGTGCCAGCAGCGTAGACGGCAGGGTCCCCTACACCTTC
TRBV5-1,-,TRBD1,TRBJ2-7,CASSLTGVEQYF,TGCGCCAGCAGCCTGACAGGGGTCGAGCAGTACTTC
TRBV7-8,-,-,TRBJ2-2,CASMVRLTGELFF,TGTGCCAGCATGGTCCGGTTAACCGGGGAGCTGTTTTTT
TRBV11-2,-,-,TRBJ2-7,CASSLDFRGVAYEQYF,TGTGCCAGCAGCTTAGACTTCCGAGGGGTGGCCTACGAGCAGTACTTC
TRBV4-1,-,-,TRBJ2-7,CASSQGQTNYEQYF,TGCGCCAGCAGCCAAGGACAGACTAACTACGAGCAGTACTTC
TRBV4-2,-,TRBD1,TRBJ1-2,CASSQDPGQGSFYGYTF,TGTGCCAGCAGCCAAGACCCGGGACAGGGGTCTTTCTATGGCTACACCTTC
TRBV29-1,-,-,TRBJ2-7,CSGRDSSYEQYF,TGCAGCGGGAGAGACAGCTCCTACGAGCAGTACTTC
TRBV13,once,TRBD2,TRBJ2-3,CASSWTSGSLSHDTDTQYF,TGTGCCAGCAGCTGGACTAGCGGGTCCCTCAGCCACGACACAGATACGCAGTATTTT
TRBV19,-,-,TRBJ2-1,CASSITSSSYNEQFF,TGTGCCAGTAGTATTACTTCAAGCTCCTACAATGAGCAGTTCTTC
TRBV27,-,-,TRBJ1-1,CASTEKSTEAFF,TGTGCCAGCACCGAAAAAAGCACTGAAGCTTTCTTT
TRBV29-1,-,-,TRBJ1-2,CSVGPTNYGYTF,TGCAGCGTTGGACCGACGAACTATGGCTACACCTTC
TRBV21-1,-,-,TRBJ2-2,CASPGRYRPPSGSCFF,-
TRBV6-5,once,TRBD2,TRBJ2-7,CASSSRGGDGPSPYEQYF,TGTGCCAGCAGTTCACGTGGGGGGGACGGACCTTCCCCCTACGAGCAGTACTTC
TRBV28,-,TRBD1,TRBJ1-3,CASRLDRGSGNTIYF,TGTGCCAGCAGACTCGACAGGGGGTCTGGAAACACCATATATTTT
TRBV27,-,TRBD2,TRBJ2-3,CASRGGRARSNTDTQYF,TGTGCCAGCCGAGGCGGGAGGGCCAGGAGTAACACAGATACGCAGTATTTT
TRBV12-3/TRBV12-4,-,-,TRBJ1-1,CATRGGLEAFF,TGTGCCACACGCGGGGGACTCGAAGCTTTCTTT
TRBV24-1,-,-,TRBJ2-3,CATSPSLTTDTQYF,TGTGCCACCAGTCCAAGCCTCACCACAGATACGCAGTATTTT
TRBV9,-,TRBD2,TRBJ2-1,CASSIGGTSSYNEQFF,TGTGCCAGCAGCATAGGGGGGACTAGCTCCTACAATGAGCAGTTCTTC
TRBV4-1,-,TRBD2,TRBJ2-1,CASSFPPRLAAIADEQFF,TGCGCCAGCAGCTTTCCACCCCGACTAGCGGCCATAGCGGATGAGCAGTTCTTC
TRBV10-3,-,-,TRBJ2-3,CAISFRGSSTDTQYF,TGTGCCATCAGTTTTCGCGGATCTAGCACAGATACGCAGTATTTT
TRBV7-9,-,-,TRBJ2-7,CASREQHSYEQYF,TGTGCCAGCAGGGAACAACACTCCTACGAGCAGTACTTC
TRBV5-6,-,-,TRBJ2-1,CASSSDHYNEQFF,TGTGCCAGCAGCTCGGACCATTACAATGAGCAGTTCTTC
TRBV27,-,TRBD1,TRBJ2-7,CASSTLDRVLLGEQYF,TGTGCCAGCAGTACCCTTGACAGGGTACTACTTGGCGAGCAGTACTTC
TRBV6-1,-,TRBD1,TRBJ1-5,CASRGRPGGATRSNQPQHF,TGTGCCAGCAGGGGCCGACCAGGGGGAGCTACCCGTAGCAATCAGCCCCAGCATTTT
TRBV4-1,-,-,TRBJ2-1,CASSQVGDEQFF,TGCGCCAGCAGCCAAGTGGGGGATGAGCAGTTCTTC
TRBV29-1,-,TRBD1,TRBJ2-7,CSVETGAYYEQYF,TGCAGCGTTGAAACAGGGGCGTACTACGAGCAGTACTTC